The present T cell receptor (beta chain) was sequenced within a study of T cells in Graves' hyperthyroidism and ophthalmopathy (dated 2019 in TCRdb). Regarding the complete study: Peripheral blood was collected at initial diagnosis, before any treatment. Prospective prediction of ophthalmopathy was tested in an independent validation cohort of fewer than 20 hyperthyroidism patients and 17 patients who later progressed to ophthalmopathy. After sampling, hyperthyroidism patients received methimazole starting at 30 mg daily, and ophthalmopathy patients received high-dose intravenous methylprednisolone. The approximately 100 discovery patients were divided at random into training and test sets in a 7:3 ratio. To identify TCR V-J signatures that set the groups apart, the researchers used a discovery cohort of 95 to 100 patients, made up of roughly 45 with Graves' ophthalmopathy and some 56 with stable Graves' hyperthyroidism. According to the paper, TCR Vbeta CDR3 sequencing was carried out on approximately 140 peripheral blood samples, which came from fewer than 50 ophthalmopathy, fewer than 80 hyperthyroidism and approximately 17 progressor patients. Thyroid tissue and blood T-cell repertoires from over 5 Graves' hyperthyroidism patients were also compared in the study. Overall study outcomes, separate from this receptor: During validation, the model predicted progression to ophthalmopathy a median of approximately six months ahead of onset, with almost 71% sensitivity and around 73% specificity. Most expanded thyroid clonotypes (frequency above 0.001) were also detected in blood, suggesting blood repertoires may reflect thyroid immune responses. Sample size was not statistically predetermined, and blinding of investigators to group allocation was not performed. A model built on a 13 V-J signature distinguished ophthalmopathy from stable hyperthyroidism, reaching roughly 88% sensitivity and approximately 83% specificity in cross-validation and 80%/75% in testing.

Ophthalmopathy patients had moderately to severely active disease, with a Clinical Activity Score of 3 or more, a NOSPECS grade of 4 or more, and a disease duration of less than 3 months. Any patient with an uncontrolled infection, another autoimmune disease, pregnancy or lactation was excluded. Diagnoses were established on the basis of clinical symptoms, serum thyroxine and TRAb, thyroid ultrasound, and orbital computed tomography. Ficoll-Paque density gradient centrifugation was used to isolate PBMCs from approximately 10 ml of fresh peripheral blood. Total RNA was extracted using Trizol reagent, and RNA quality was assessed on an Agilent 2100 Bioanalyzer. The TCR beta CDR3 regions were amplified from the RNA transcripts. For the first round of RT-PCR on the TCR CDR3, the HTBI primer set was used together with the Qiagen OneStep RT-PCR kit. The libraries were constructed in a second round of multiplex PCR and then size-selected and purified. Paired-end sequencing of the libraries was performed with 100 bp reads on an Illumina HiSeq2000. The original pipeline was this. Raw data were processed with SOAPnuke, discarding reads with adapters, uncalled bases, mean Phred below 15, or no exact constant-primer or identifier match. High-quality paired reads were merged using COPE v1.2.5, and each unique nucleotide sequence was defined as a clonotype. MiTCR v1.1 was used to align the clonotypes against IMGT TRBV, TRBD and TRBJ reference segments. Only V-J combinations with frequency above 0.0001, covering 99% to 99.2% of repertoires, were analysed. The TCS score was defined as F50 (clonal expansion) divided by E x V (chaos), with BLOSUM62-based TCRdist calculated between CDR3 peptides within each V-J. Welch's t-statistics and random forest reduced around 520 V-J features to roughly 13, which were used in a naive Bayes classifier (R e1071). The Morisita-Horn index was used to measure how similar the thyroid and blood repertoires were. TCRdb cleaned the public reads at Q25 with fastp, built clones with MiXCR and kept in-frame beta chains. Each entry merges the rows of one CDR3 protein and shows their most common DNA and genes. The authors' filters were not applied to this entry. Counted in this sample were about 610,000 distinct CDR3 sequences; 14% to 15% of them appeared once. In total, the top ten clones hold around 4.5% of the sample.

Ten or more counts support this clonotype. The antigen it binds to is not known. An end of the junction differs from the germline gene, which may be a read error. CDR3 length: 13 amino acids, cysteine to phenylalanine. Of all the DNA, just the CDR3 is kept, 39 bases in frame from base 1. Per the germline V gene (reference sequence), MNHEY is the CDR1 and SMNVEV is the CDR2. The receptor's source is a woman aged 40-49 years with Graves' ophthalmopathy. Input material: blood. The chain was built from TRBV27 and TRBJ2-7, and 12 junctional nucleotides match TRBD2. This receptor has the CDR3 CASSLSIGTSGPF. The sequenced DNA is TGTGCCAGCAGTTTATCGATAGGGACTAGCGGGCCTTTC.